This entry lists 16 T cell receptor beta chains sequenced from one sample in a study of PD-1 blockade in classical Hodgkin lymphoma. Time point given: newly diagnosed, previously untreated cHL patient sample. Thawed PBMCs were the source of CD4+ T cells, purified by magnetic negative selection. Data came from immunoSEQ multiplex PCR; TCRdb stores just in-frame clones and leaves some out. The table includes fewer than 20,000 clones, roughly four fifths detected once. Sequencing was performed on CD4+ T cells from blood. The source of these receptors is a human donor with classical Hodgkin lymphoma.

V is TRBV2 and J is TRBJ2-5; D possibly uses TRBD1 or TRBD2 (5 bases each). The length of the CDR3 is 14 residues. Per germline, CDR1 SNHLY and CDR2 FYNNEI. V lost 4 bases and J 1 base, leaving 10 bases between the germline ends. CDR3 residues: CASSVQGPQETQYF. CDR3 bases: TGTGCCAGCAGTGTCCAGGGACCCCAAGAGACCCAGTACTTC.

The J gene is TRBJ2-3, the V gene TRBV7-8; no clear D. This CDR3 is built from 11 residues. CDR1 SGHVS and CDR2 FQNEAQ come from the germline V gene. With 5 bases removed from V and 1 base from J, the gap between germline ends came to 1 base. The CDR3 region has the DNA TGTGCCAGCAGCCGCACAGATACGCAGTATTTT. It is translated as CASSRTDTQYF.

V usage is TRBV2 and J usage is TRBJ2-7, with no clear D. The length of the CDR3 is 14 residues. Per germline, CDR1 SNHLY and CDR2 FYNNEI. V was shortened by 1 base and J by 4 bases, with 11 bases between the two germline ends. The CDR3 nucleotides are TGTGCCAGCAGTGAAGTGGGCCACTTATACGAGCAGTACTTC. It specifies CASSEVGHLYEQYF.

This chain links TRBV6-5 with TRBJ2-7; TRBD1 agrees at 9 bases. The V segment lost 8 bases and the J segment 12 bases; nucleotides outside the gene matches: 5. The CDR3 contains 10 residues. Germline V gives CDR1 MNHEY, CDR2 SVGAGI. CDR3 in amino acids: CASFVTGGYF. CDR3 bases: TGTGCCAGCTTTGTGACAGGGGGGTACTTC.

The table lists this clone with a count of one. This sequence joins TRBV28 and TRBJ2-5; no reliable D call. The length of the CDR3 is 13 residues. V lost 4 bases and J lost 1, with 7 bases in between. Germline V gene lookup returns CDR1 MDHEN and CDR2 SYDVKM. The CDR3 is CASSSDPQETQYF. CDR3 nucleotide sequence: TGTGCCAGCAGTTCCGATCCCCAAGAGACCCAGTACTTC.

The gene calls are TRBV19 and TRBJ2-3; TRBD1 aligns across 7 bases. From germline, CDR1 is LNHDA and CDR2 SQIVND (reference sequence). Trimming removed 5 bases from V and 0 bases from J; junction bases left unmatched: 5. CDR3 length equals 15 residues. CDR3: CASSLGQESTDTQYF. In DNA, the CDR3 is TGTGCCAGTAGTCTCGGACAGGAGAGCACAGATACGCAGTATTTT.

The J gene is TRBJ2-1, the V gene TRBV28, with 14 bases lining up with TRBD2. The V segment lost 6 bases and the J segment 16 bases; nucleotides outside the gene matches: 14. The CDR3 consists of 15 residues. CDR1 MDHEN and CDR2 SYDVKM come from the germline V gene. CDR3 sequence (DNA): TGTGCCAGCAGACCGCGACTAGCGGGAGGGCCGATAGGATTCTTC. Protein product: CASRPRLAGGPIGFF.

This sequence joins TRBV15 and TRBJ2-7, with a tentative D call TRBD2 (7 bases). Looked up from germline, CDR1 is LNHNV and CDR2 is YYDKDF (reference sequence). The length of the CDR3 is 16 residues. V lost 1 base and J lost 0, with 13 bases in between. Here the CDR3 DNA reads TGTGCCACCAGCAGAGGGGGGGCTAGCGGCTCCTACGAGCAGTACTTC. It is translated as CATSRGGASGSYEQYF.

This clone was seen more than once but under ten times. The genes are TRBV6-5 and TRBJ2-7, with D perhaps given as TRBD1 or TRBD2 (5 bases each). This CDR3 comprises 14 residues. Trimming pared 2 bases from V and 0 bases from J, leaving 8 bases between. CDR1 and CDR2 (germline): MNHEY, SVGAGI. DNA of the CDR3: TGTGCCAGCAGTTACGGGGGTTTCTCCTACGAGCAGTACTTC. Amino acid sequence: CASSYGGFSYEQYF.

The chain is built from TRBV28 and TRBJ1-5, with D possibly being TRBD1 (6 bases). Trimming cost V 3 bases and J 1 base, with 7 bases left between them. Germline CDR1 is MDHEN and CDR2 is SYDVKM. The CDR3 has 14 amino acids. The CDR3 sequence is CASSLGGSNQPQHF. The CDR3 DNA follows: TGTGCCAGCAGTTTGGGGGGCAGCAATCAGCCCCAGCATTTT.

Only one count was recorded for this clone. The chain links TRBV6-6 to TRBJ1-4; 9 bases are a match to TRBD1. Germline CDR1 reads MNHNY; CDR2 reads SVGAGI (reference sequence). The CDR3 totals 15 residues. J was trimmed by 6 bases and V by 2 bases; bases with no gene match: 4. Here the CDR3 reads CASSYTGQGYEKLFF. Here the CDR3 DNA reads TGTGCCAGCAGTTACACGGGACAGGGTTATGAAAAACTGTTTTTT.

The chain couples TRBV27 to TRBJ2-3, with 7 bases lining up with TRBD2. The CDR3 spans 17 residues. The germline V gene has CDR1 MNHEY and CDR2 SMNVEV (reference sequence). The V gene end was trimmed by 3 bases and the J gene end by 4 bases; junction bases not matched to a gene: 13. In DNA, the CDR3 is TGTGCCAGCAGTTTTTATATGGTGGGAGGGCCCCCAGATACGCAGTATTTT. Translation gives CASSFYMVGGPPDTQYF.

The chain joins TRBV5-6 to TRBJ1-1; D is undetermined. Germline-derived CDR1 and CDR2 are SGHDT and YYEEEE. V was clipped by 2 bases and J by 7 bases, with 6 bases between them. CDR3 length equals 11 residues. CDR3 sequence (DNA): TGTGCCAGCAGCTTCCGGATTGAAGCTTTCTTT. Its translation is CASSFRIEAFF.

The chain carries TRBV18 and TRBJ1-1; perhaps TRBD1 as D (5 bases). V was shortened by 2 bases and J by 1 base, with 14 bases between the two germline ends. The germline gives CDR1 KGHSH, CDR2 LQKENI. This CDR3 spans 16 amino acids. This CDR3 is CASSPGLRQKNTEAFF. The DNA for the CDR3 is TGTGCCAGCTCACCAGGGTTGAGACAGAAGAACACTGAAGCTTTCTTT.

The chain employs TRBV7-9 and TRBJ2-2; perhaps TRBD2 as D (6 bases). Germline-derived CDR1 and CDR2 are SEHNR and FQNEAQ (reference sequence). V lost 0 bases to trimming and J lost 5 bases, with 16 bases between them. This CDR3 is 17 amino acids long. CDR3: CASSLAEGPRATGELFF. CDR3 nucleotides: TGTGCCAGCAGCTTAGCGGAGGGCCCCAGGGCGACCGGGGAGCTGTTTTTT.

This clone was detected only a few times. The genes are TRBV7-8 and TRBJ1-1, with D tentatively TRBD1 (5 bases). CDR1 is SGHVS and CDR2 is FQNEAQ in the germline V gene. Trimming left V 5 bases short and J 0 bases short, with 22 bases between. CDR3 length: 18 residues. CDR3 loop: CASSETKPGRRMNTEAFF. The CDR3 coding sequence is TGTGCCAGCAGCGAAACCAAACCGGGACGGCGAATGAACACTGAAGCTTTCTTT.